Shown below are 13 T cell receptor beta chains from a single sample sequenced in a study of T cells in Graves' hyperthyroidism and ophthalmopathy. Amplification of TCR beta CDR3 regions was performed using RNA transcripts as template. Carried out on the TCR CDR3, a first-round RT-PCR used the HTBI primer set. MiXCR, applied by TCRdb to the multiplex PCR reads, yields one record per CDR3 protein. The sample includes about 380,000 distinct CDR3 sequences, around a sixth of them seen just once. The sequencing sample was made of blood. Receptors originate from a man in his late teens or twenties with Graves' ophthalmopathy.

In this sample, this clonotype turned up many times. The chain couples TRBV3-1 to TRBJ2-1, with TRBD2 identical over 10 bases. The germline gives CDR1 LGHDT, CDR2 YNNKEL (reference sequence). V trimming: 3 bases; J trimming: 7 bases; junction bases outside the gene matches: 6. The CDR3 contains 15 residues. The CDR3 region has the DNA TGTGCCAGCAGCCACGAGCGGGGGGGACCAAATGAGCAGTTCTTC. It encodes CASSHERGGPNEQFF.

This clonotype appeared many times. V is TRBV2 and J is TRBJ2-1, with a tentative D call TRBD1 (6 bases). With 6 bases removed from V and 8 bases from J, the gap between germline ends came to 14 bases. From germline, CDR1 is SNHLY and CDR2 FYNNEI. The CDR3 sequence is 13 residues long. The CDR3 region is CASRSGEYYEQFF. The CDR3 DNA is TGTGCCAGCAGGTCAGGGGAATATTATGAGCAGTTCTTC.

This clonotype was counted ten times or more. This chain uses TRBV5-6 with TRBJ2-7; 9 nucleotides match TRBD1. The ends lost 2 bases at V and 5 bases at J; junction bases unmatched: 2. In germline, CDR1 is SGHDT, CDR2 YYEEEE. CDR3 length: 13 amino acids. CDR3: CASSLQGANEQYF. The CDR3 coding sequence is TGTGCCAGCAGCTTACAGGGGGCCAACGAGCAGTACTTC. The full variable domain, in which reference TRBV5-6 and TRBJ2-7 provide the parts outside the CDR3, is DAGVTQSPTHLIKTRGQQVTLRCSPKSGHDTVSWYQQALGQGPQFIFQYYEEEERQRGNFPDRFSGHQFPNYSSELNVNALLLGDSALYLCASSLQGANEQYFGPGTRLTVT.

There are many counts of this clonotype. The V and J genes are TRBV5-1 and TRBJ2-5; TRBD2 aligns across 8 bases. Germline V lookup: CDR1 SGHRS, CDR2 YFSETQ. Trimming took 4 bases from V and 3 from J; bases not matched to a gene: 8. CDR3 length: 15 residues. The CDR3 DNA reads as TGCGCCAGCAGCCTTGCACTAGCGGTTGAAGAGACCCAGTACTTC. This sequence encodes CASSLALAVEETQYF.

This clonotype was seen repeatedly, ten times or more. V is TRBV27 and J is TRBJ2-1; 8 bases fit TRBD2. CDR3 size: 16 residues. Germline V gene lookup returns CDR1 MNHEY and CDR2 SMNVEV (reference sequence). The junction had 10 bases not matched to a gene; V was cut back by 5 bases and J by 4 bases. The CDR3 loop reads CASSLIAGSYYNEQFF. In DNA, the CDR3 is TGTGCCAGCAGTCTAATAGCGGGGAGTTATTACAATGAGCAGTTCTTC.

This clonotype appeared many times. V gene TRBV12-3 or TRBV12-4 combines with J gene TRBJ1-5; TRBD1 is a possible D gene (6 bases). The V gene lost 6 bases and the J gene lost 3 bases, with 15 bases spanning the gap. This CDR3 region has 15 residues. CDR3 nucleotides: TGTGCCAGCAGCGATTTCAGGGGAATCAATCAGCCCCAGCATTTT. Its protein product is CASSDFRGINQPQHF.

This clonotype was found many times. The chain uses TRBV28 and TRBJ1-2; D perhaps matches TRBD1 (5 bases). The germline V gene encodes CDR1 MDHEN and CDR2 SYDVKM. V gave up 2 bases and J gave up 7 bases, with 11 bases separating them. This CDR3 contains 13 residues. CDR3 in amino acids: CASSLNPGSGYTF. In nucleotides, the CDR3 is TGTGCCAGCAGTTTAAATCCAGGGTCTGGCTACACCTTC.

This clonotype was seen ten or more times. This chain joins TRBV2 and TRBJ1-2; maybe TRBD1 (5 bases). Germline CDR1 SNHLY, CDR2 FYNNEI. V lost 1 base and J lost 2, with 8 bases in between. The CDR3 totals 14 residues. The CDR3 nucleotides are TGTGCCAGCAGTGAAGAGGGGCAGAACTATGGCTACACCTTC. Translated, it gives CASSEEGQNYGYTF. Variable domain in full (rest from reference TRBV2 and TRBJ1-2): EPEVTQTPSHQVTQMGQEVILRCVPISNHLYFYWYRQILGQKVEFLVSFYNNEISEKSEIFDDQFSVERPDGSNFTLKIRSTKLEDSAMYFCASSEEGQNYGYTFGSGTRLTVV.

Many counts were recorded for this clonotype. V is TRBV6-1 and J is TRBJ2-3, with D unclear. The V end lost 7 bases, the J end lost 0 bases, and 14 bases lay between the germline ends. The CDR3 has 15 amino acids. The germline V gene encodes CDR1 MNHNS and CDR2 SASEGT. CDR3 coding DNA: TGTGCCAGCACCTCGCTAGGCAGAAGCACAGATACGCAGTATTTT. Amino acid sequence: CASTSLGRSTDTQYF.

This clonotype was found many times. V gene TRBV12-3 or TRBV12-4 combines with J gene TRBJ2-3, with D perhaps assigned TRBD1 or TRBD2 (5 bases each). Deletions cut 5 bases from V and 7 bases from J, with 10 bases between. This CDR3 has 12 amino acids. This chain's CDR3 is CASSTWGNTQYF. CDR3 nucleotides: TGTGCCAGCAGTACGTGGGGGAATACGCAGTATTTT.

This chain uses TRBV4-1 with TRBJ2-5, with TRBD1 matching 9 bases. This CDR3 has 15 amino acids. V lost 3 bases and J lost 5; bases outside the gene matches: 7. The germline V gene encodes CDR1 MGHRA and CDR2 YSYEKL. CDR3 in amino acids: CASSQRTGARETQYF. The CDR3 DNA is TGCGCCAGCAGCCAGAGGACAGGGGCAAGGGAGACCCAGTACTTC.

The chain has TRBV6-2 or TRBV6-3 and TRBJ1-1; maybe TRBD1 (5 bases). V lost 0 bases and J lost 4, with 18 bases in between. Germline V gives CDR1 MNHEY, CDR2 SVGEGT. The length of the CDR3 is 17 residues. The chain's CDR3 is CASSYSSGDAWGTEAFF. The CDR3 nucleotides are TGTGCCAGCAGTTACTCGAGTGGGGACGCCTGGGGCACTGAAGCTTTCTTT.

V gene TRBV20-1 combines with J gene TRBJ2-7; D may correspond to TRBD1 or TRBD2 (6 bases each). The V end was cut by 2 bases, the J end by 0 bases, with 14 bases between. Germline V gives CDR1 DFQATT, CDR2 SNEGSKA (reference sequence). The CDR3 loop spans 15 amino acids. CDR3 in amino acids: CSARRGGGGSYEQYF. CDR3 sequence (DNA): TGCAGTGCTAGAAGGGGTGGAGGGGGCTCCTACGAGCAGTACTTC.